In this sample, the clone carrying this T cell receptor beta chain turned up a few times. This specimen belongs to a study of T cell changes during pregnancy in multiple sclerosis. Measured with immunoSEQ multiplex PCR; TCRdb has only the in-frame clones, and not every one. Of about 22,000 clones in the sample, roughly 90% were seen once. Sample: CD4+ T cells from peripheral blood mononuclear cells, taken after pregnancy. This clonotype originated in a female donor in good health, enrolled as a control in a pregnancy study.

The CDR3 DNA follows: TGTGCCAGCAGTATAGGCGGGGGGTGGGGGGAGACCCAGTACTTC. Residues: CASSIGGGWGETQYF. The chain uses TRBV7-2 and TRBJ2-5; 8 positions match TRBD2. CDR1 and CDR2 from the germline V gene are SGHTA and FQGNSA. The CDR3 loop spans 15 amino acids. The V segment lost 6 bases and the J segment 5 bases; nucleotides outside the gene matches: 11. Together with reference TRBV7-2 and TRBJ2-5, the CDR3 gives the full variable domain: GAGVSQSPSNKVTEKGKDVELRCDPISGHTALYWYRQSLGQGLEFLIYFQGNSAPDKSGLPSDRFSAERTGGSVSTLTIQRTQQEDSAVYLCASSIGGGWGETQYFGPGTRLLVL.